One TCR beta chain is described in this entry. Its specific antigen is unknown. Base qualities are not provided; no much larger clone lies one nucleotide away. The cohort consisted of 600 to 700 healthy bone marrow donors. All cohort members were sampled while nominally healthy, although unrecorded immune exposures were likely present. The donor tested CMV seropositive, placing the donor among the 290 or so seropositive members of the cohort. A peripheral blood sample was collected from each donor, and TCR beta sequencing was performed on peripheral blood mononuclear cells. Genomic DNA extraction from the blood cell samples was performed with the Qiagen DNeasy Blood Extraction Kit. The germline ends are 16 bases apart after V is trimmed by 3 bases and J by 5 bases. Via the germline V gene, CDR1 is SGHRS and CDR2 YFSETQ. The CDR3, from cysteine to phenylalanine, totals 15 residues. Only the CDR3 DNA is retained, 45 bases long and in frame from the first base.

The library came from the immunoSEQ multiplex PCR assay. A mixture of 60 forward primers for TCR Vbeta segments and 13 reverse primers for TCR Jbeta segments was used in the multiplex PCR. A multiplex PCR assay on genomic DNA amplified the CDR3 region of rearranged TCR beta genes. Amplified TCR beta libraries were sequenced as 87-base-pair reads on the Illumina HiSeq System. The study's own analysis went as follows. In a later analysis, tens of millions of unique TCR beta chains were counted across the 690 or so repertoires, and about 9.9 million of these chains were shared by at least two donors. A nearest-neighbor algorithm error-corrected the raw reads and collapsed the reads into unique sequences, merging closely related sequences to remove PCR and sequencing errors. CDR3 sequences were aligned to IMGT reference sequences to assign V, D and J gene segments. Each retained sequence needed at least a six-nucleotide match to both a V gene segment and a J gene segment. Rearrangements were called productive when the CDR3 lacked stop codons and stayed in frame with V and J; all others were non-productive. CDR3 was defined according to IMGT convention as the region running from the second conserved V-encoded cysteine to the conserved J-encoded phenylalanine. In an earlier analysis of 587 of the donors, sequences lacking an unambiguous match to a single V gene segment were excluded. An earlier analysis of several hundred of the donors called V segments functional above 56.7% productive rearrangements and segregating when the between-donor standard deviation exceeded 5%. A statistical classification framework was built to diagnose cytomegalovirus status from the catalog of TCR beta chain sequences. V and J gene assignment, in a later analysis, came from comparing TCR nucleotide sequences with IMGT/GENE-DB human TR gene sequences. A later analysis assigned CDR3 sequences and most-parsimonious VDJ recombination scenarios with the TCRdist pipeline. In a later analysis, each TCR beta chain was defined by its CDR3 amino acid sequence together with its V-gene family, and reads lacking a unique V-gene family were excluded. In a later analysis, 550 to 650 highly shared, low-generation-probability nucleotide sequences were removed to address suspected cross-contamination and a sequencing artifact. A later analysis calculated a clonal expansion index for each public chain from normalized within-repertoire ranks of inferred template counts. A later analysis computed generation probabilities with a VDJ recombination model fitted to out-of-frame rearrangements, and checked the results against IGoR. In a later analysis, TCR-TCR, TCR-HLA and TCR-CMV co-occurrence was scored with hypergeometric tests, and a repertoire-size bias correction was applied to TCR pairs. A later analysis estimated false discovery rates by permuting HLA or CMV assignments 20 times. A later analysis grouped co-occurring TCRs with DBSCAN, adding TCRdist sequence similarity when clustering within HLA-allele-positive subsets. For co-occurrence clustering, repertoires with fewer than 30,000 or more than 120,000 public chains were excluded, along with five repertoires with anomalous nucleotide sharing. TCRdb took over this immuneACCESS table, retaining in-frame rearrangements with V and J assigned. Such tables are incomplete; in checked studies, under half of the missing clones stem from an unresolved V gene, and the remainder is unexplained. The V and J calls and clone size are taken from that table; D and trimming were inferred from the DNA. This sample gives 85,000 to 130,000 clones in total; roughly 76% of them show up just once. The top ten constitute roughly 6.5% of the sample.

The entry originates in a study of cytomegalovirus exposure and HLA in healthy donors (dated by TCRdb to about 2017). Regarding the complete study: An earlier analysis of some 600 of the donors reported over 250 Gb of sequence data and roughly 120 million unique TCR beta sequences obtained from about 170 million T cells. An early release that covered about 600 HLA-typed donors contained about 300 gigabases of sequencing data and 70 million to 100 million unique TCR sequences. Among the roughly 400 genotyped donors, approximately 77% belonged to the genetic ancestry cluster associated with self-reported Caucasian donors. The aim of the study was to test whether cataloging public T cell receptors could identify signatures of past pathogen exposure. The study profiled the T cell repertoires of around 700 subjects by immunosequencing and related them to cytomegalovirus serostatus. In addition to the first cohort of around 670 subjects, a separate validation cohort of 120 different subjects was used. The study combined high-throughput TCR immunosequencing, statistical association of individual TCRs with disease status, and machine learning to predict cytomegalovirus infection status. A later analysis re-examined previously published TCR beta repertoires from about 670 donors and added high-resolution HLA genotyping to investigate patterns of TCR occurrence. Rather than drawing on any new phenotypic data, the later analysis identified candidate immune exposures from TCR beta sequences and the way those sequences occurred across donors. To decide whether each TCR beta V gene segment behaved as functional or pseudogenic, an earlier analysis of 587 of the donors relied on high-throughput TCR beta sequencing. Donor age, sex, ethnicity and CMV serostatus were compiled together with the repertoire data. A later genetic analysis took genome-wide SNP genotypes for 398 of the 666 donors and used that subset as a discovery cohort. Every discovery cohort repertoire had been produced on one sequencing platform. Class I and class II HLA loci were covered by the typing at four-digit resolution. Typing coverage varied by locus: about 629-640 donors for A, B, C, DRB1 and DQB1; approximately 500 for DQA1; nearly 610 for DPA1; approximately 470 for DPB1. Because of strong linkage in the cohort, four or five DR-DQ haplotypes were treated as single units for association and clustering. Across around 400 genotyped donors of the cohort, an average of approximately 200,000 unique TCR beta nucleotide sequences per donor were sequenced, and 15% to 20% of those sequences were non-productive.

Beyond this particular receptor, the publication reports: Most TCR sequences were seen in very few donors, while some public TCRs were found in many individuals. According to a later genetic analysis, donors in an Asian-associated ancestry cluster had fewer N-insertions in productive TCRs than the approximately 700-donor mean. A cluster of highly shared sequence variants was judged likely to be a technical artifact of the sequencing pipeline. A later analysis associated about 17,000 TCR beta sequences with specific HLA alleles at a false discovery rate of 0.05. The authors suggested that the approach could potentially be generalized to other disease states and immunological phenotypes. When HLA alleles, especially DR and DQ, strongly co-occurred, TCR associations were difficult to assign to individual alleles. In a later analysis, most CMV-associated TCR beta chains were found to appear HLA-restricted, with HLA associations seemingly driven largely by CMV exposure. In a later genetic analysis, a missense DCLRE1C variant was associated with V-gene and J-gene trimming of TCR beta chains, and the association was replicated in an independent cohort. The earlier analysis of almost 600 of the donors excluded some 16 rarely observed V segments, including chromosome 9 orphons, because counts were too low. HLA typing was unavailable for some donors at each locus, so association tests used only the typed subset. CMV serostatus was the only immune exposure information available for the cohort. Linkage disequilibrium might explain the correlated functional status among segregating V segments, but an unknown experimental factor could not be excluded. The classifier was reported to diagnose cytomegalovirus status with high specificity and sensitivity in both the original and validation cohorts. Sequencing depth was assumed to be roughly uniform across donors in the presence/absence analyses, though that assumption may not hold. In vitro tests confirmed that three of the cytomegalovirus-associated TCR beta chains recognize cytomegalovirus antigens. In the study, around 150 TCR beta chains were listed as associated with cytomegalovirus. The cohort was sequenced for TCR beta chains only, and without alpha or paired-chain data the features that could be detected were limited. A later analysis reported that several top co-occurrence clusters appeared linked to parvovirus B19, influenza, CMV and Epstein-Barr virus. The 87-base-pair reads could not distinguish some IMGT-functional V segments, including TRBV6-2 and TRBV6-3, so those segments were excluded. A later analysis found that TCR association rates varied across HLA loci, with DRB1 alleles showing the most associated TCRs and HLA-C alleles the fewest. In an earlier analysis of around 600 of the donors, most TCR beta V segments were observed in productive rearrangements about 90% or about 30% of the time, broadly matching IMGT annotations. In a later analysis, HLA-associated TCR beta chains showed more clonal expansion and lower generation probabilities than non-associated chains that were equally common. A further reported finding was that TCR beta sequences accurately predicted the HLA-A and HLA-B alleles for most subjects in the first cohort.

The sample comprised PBMCs. The sequence came from a woman aged 50 to 65 in good health and CMV-seropositive. The V and J segments used are TRBV5-1 and TRBJ2-3; the best D guess is TRBD2, with 5 bases matching. DNA sequence: TGCGCCAGCAGCTCAGGACTTTATAAAGGAGATACGCAGTATTTT. It is translated as CASSSGLYKGDTQYF.